Listed below are T cell receptor beta chains from one sample, sequenced in a study of blood T cell repertoires in COVID-19. Profiling relied on immunoSEQ multiplex PCR, and the TCRdb table lists in-frame clones only, not all of them. The sample consists of roughly 250,000 clones, roughly 88% of them appearing once. The sequenced material came from peripheral blood. The source is a woman between 40 and 50 years old who had recovered from COVID-19. Both conserved end residues are part of each CDR3. A D gene is named only where the DNA matches it firmly. Part of the rows lack a size; the others show once, few, many or a class for expanded clones.

TRBD1,TRBV19,TRBJ1-2,once,CASSTQGEGLYGYTF,TGTGCCAGTAGTACACAGGGGGAGGGCCTCTATGGCTACACCTTC
TRBD2,TRBV18,TRBJ2-6,NA,CASSPTGTSAGGANVLTF,TGTGCCAGCTCACCGACCGGGACTAGCGCGGGTGGGGCCAACGTCCTGACTTTC
NA,TRBV7-9,TRBJ1-5,once,CASSRSNQPQHF,TGTGCCAGCAGCCGTAGCAATCAGCCCCAGCATTTT
NA,TRBV18,TRBJ1-1,NA,CASSPTGQGLLNTEAFF,TGTGCCAGCTCACCAACAGGTCAGGGACTATTGAACACTGAAGCTTTCTTT
TRBD1,TRBV9,TRBJ2-7,NA,CASSARQGTEQYF,TGTGCCAGCAGCGCCCGACAGGGGACCGAGCAGTACTTC
TRBD2,TRBV4-2,TRBJ2-2,NA,CASSQDLAGAANTGELFF,TGTGCCAGCAGCCAAGACCTAGCGGGGGCCGCGAACACCGGGGAGCTGTTTTTT
TRBD1,TRBV2,TRBJ1-5,NA,CASSPGQGYSNQPQHF,TGTGCCAGCAGTCCGGGACAGGGGTATAGCAATCAGCCCCAGCATTTT
NA,TRBV7-2,TRBJ1-2,NA,CASSLAAGANYGYTF,TGTGCCAGCAGCTTAGCCGCGGGGGCCAACTATGGCTACACCTTC
NA,TRBV21-1,TRBJ2-1,NA,CASSKVVTSGRALINEQFF,TGTGCCAGCAGCAAAGTGGTGACTAGCGGGAGGGCTTTGATCAATGAGCAGTTCTTC
TRBD1,TRBV5-6,TRBJ2-7,NA,CASTNMTGSGGFRYEQYF,TGTGCCAGCACCAACATGACAGGGAGTGGTGGATTTAGGTACGAGCAGTACTTC
TRBD1,TRBV7-8,TRBJ2-5,NA,CASSLDRGLGETQYF,TGTGCCAGCAGCCTCGACAGGGGGTTAGGGGAGACCCAGTACTTC